The 3 T cell receptor beta chains in this list originate from one sample, sequenced in a study of T cells after yellow fever vaccination. TCRdb reanalysed the 5' RACE reads using MiXCR and keeps one entry per CDR3 protein. This sample has about 370,000 distinct CDR3 sequences, with roughly 12% found just once. The sample here was PBMCs, taken on the day of the first yellow fever vaccination. All receptors derive from a man between 18 and 29 years old who received the YFV17D yellow fever vaccine.

This clonotype was seen a few times. This rearrangement joins TRBV7-2 to TRBJ2-3; no definite D call. The CDR3 contains 12 residues. Between the trimmed V and J ends, which lost 2 bases and 5 bases, there was a span of 5 bases. Per germline, CDR1 SGHTA and CDR2 FQGNSA. As DNA, the CDR3 is TGTGCCAGCAGCTTACAGCTAGATACGCAGTATTTT. Its protein is CASSLQLDTQYF.

This clonotype was detected ten times or more. Germline and junction disagree at one end, which may indicate a read error. The chain combines TRBV7-7 with TRBJ2-5; D remains ambiguous. The germline gives CDR1 SSHAT, CDR2 FNYEAQ (reference sequence). CDR3 size: 13 residues. The chain's CDR3 is CASSLDHSETQYF. Written as DNA, the CDR3 is TGTGCTAGCAGCTTAGACCACAGTGAGACCCAGTACTTC.

CDR3 DNA: TGCAGCGTTGAAGACGGTGAACAGGTTGTGGGGTACTATGGCTACACCTTC. Protein product: CSVEDGEQVVGYYGYTF. The chain couples TRBV29-1 to TRBJ1-2; tentative D call: TRBD1 (5 bases). The V gene lost 0 bases and the J gene lost 3 bases, with 20 bases spanning the gap. This CDR3 contains 17 residues. Germline V gene lookup returns CDR1 SQVTM and CDR2 ANQGSEA.